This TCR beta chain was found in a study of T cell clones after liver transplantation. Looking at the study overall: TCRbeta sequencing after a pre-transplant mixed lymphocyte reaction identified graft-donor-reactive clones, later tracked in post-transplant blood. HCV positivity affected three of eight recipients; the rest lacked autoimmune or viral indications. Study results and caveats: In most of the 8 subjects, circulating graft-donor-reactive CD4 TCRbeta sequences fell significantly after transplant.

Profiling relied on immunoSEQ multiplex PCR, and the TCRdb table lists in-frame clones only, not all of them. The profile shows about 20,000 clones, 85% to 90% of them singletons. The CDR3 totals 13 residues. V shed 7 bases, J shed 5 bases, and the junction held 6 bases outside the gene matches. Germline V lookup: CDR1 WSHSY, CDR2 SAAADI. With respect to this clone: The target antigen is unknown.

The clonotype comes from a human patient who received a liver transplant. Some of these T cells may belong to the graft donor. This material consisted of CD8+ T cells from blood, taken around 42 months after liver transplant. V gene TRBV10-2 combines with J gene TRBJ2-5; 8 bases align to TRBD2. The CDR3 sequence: CASTPGGAETQYF. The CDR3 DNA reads TGCGCCAGCACCCCGGGGGGGGCGGAGACCCAGTACTTC.